This TCR beta chain was sequenced for a study of beta chain features in type 1 diabetes. As to this clone: Its antigen is as yet unknown.

Germline V gives CDR1 GTSNPN, CDR2 SVGIG (reference sequence). With 0 bases removed from V and 5 bases from J, the gap between germline ends came to 20 bases. The CDR3 loop spans 16 amino acids. The authors sorted CD4+ naive, central memory, regulatory and stem cell-like memory cells via CD45RO/CCR7/CD25/CD127/CD95/CD27. Whole-study findings and limits: For Type 1 diabetes patients, all four CD4+ subsets carried TCRB CDR3s that were moderately but significantly shorter. Shorter templates may be favored by PCR, equally so in patients and controls. The study found fewer insertions and more deletions at VDJ junctions in type 1 diabetes patients.

The authors reverse transcribed all of the isolated RNA, so sequencing captured expressed TCRB transcripts. About 3.6 million reads was the average for naive, central memory and regulatory T cell samples. Here immunoSEQ multiplex PCR was the method, and the copy in TCRdb shows in-frame clones only, minus some. This sample carries about 240,000 clones, about 15% of them seen once, and the ten largest clones take about 0.018%. The clonotype comes from a man in his thirties or forties with type 1 diabetes. The genes are TRBV30 and TRBJ2-7; D ambiguous. The material sequenced was naive CD4+ T cells from blood. In DNA, the CDR3 is TGTGCCTGGAGTGTACCTTCAAAGGTCAGGTATCACGAGCAGTACTTC. Translated: CAWSVPSKVRYHEQYF.